This is a list of T cell receptor beta chains from one sample in a study of T cells in Graves' hyperthyroidism and ophthalmopathy. TCRdb passed the multiplex PCR reads through MiXCR, listing each CDR3 protein once. The sample consists of around 350,000 distinct CDR3 sequences, roughly 15% of them appearing once. Sequencing was done on a sample of blood. The receptors shown here come from a woman between 55 and 75 years old with Graves' ophthalmopathy. CDR3s include the opening cysteine and the closing phenylalanine or tryptophan. The order of the fields is V gene, D gene, J gene, clone size, CDR3 DNA, CDR3 protein. The D gene is left open where the match is weak. Clone sizes are given selectively: once, few, many, or a class where the clone is expanded.

>TRBV7-6|TRBD1|TRBJ1-5|many
TGTGCCAGCAGCCCTTGGGACAGTCGAAATCAGCCCCAGCATTTT
CASSPWDSRNQPQHF
>TRBV20-1|-|TRBJ2-7|many
TGCAGTGCTACTACGGGACCCACCTACGAGCAGTACTTC
CSATTGPTYEQYF
>TRBV14|TRBD1|TRBJ2-4|-
TGTGCCAGCAGCCCCGGGTTAGGACAGGACTTAGCCAAAAACATTCAGTACTTC
CASSPGLGQDLAKNIQYF
>TRBV3-1|-|TRBJ1-4|many
TGTGCCAGCAGCCATCGGACGGGGTCTGGTGAAAAACTGTTTTTT
CASSHRTGSGEKLFF
>TRBV12-3/TRBV12-4|TRBD1|TRBJ1-5|many
TGTGCCAGCAGTAACCGGGACAGTGGCAATCAGCCCCAGCATTTT
CASSNRDSGNQPQHF
>TRBV7-3|-|TRBJ1-5|few
TGTGCCAGCAGCTTAACGTTAAGGATTGGTGATCAGCCCCAGCATTTT
CASSLTLRIGDQPQHF
>TRBV6-5|TRBD1|TRBJ2-1|-
TGTGCCAGCAGTTACGGGACAGGGGGAGATAATGAGCAGTTCTTC
CASSYGTGGDNEQFF
>TRBV9|-|TRBJ2-5|many
TGTGCCAGCAGCGTAGAATTGTGGGAGACCCAGTACTTC
CASSVELWETQYF
>TRBV6-2/TRBV6-3|TRBD2|TRBJ2-2|many
TGTGCCAGCAGTTACTCGGGACTAGCGGGAGGGCCGAACACCGGGGAGCTGTTTTTT
CASSYSGLAGGPNTGELFF
>TRBV7-9|TRBD1|TRBJ2-7|many
TGTGCCAGCAGCTTAGCGACAGGGCCAAATACCGAACCCTACGAGCAGTACTTC
CASSLATGPNTEPYEQYF
>TRBV7-3|TRBD2|TRBJ2-3|many
TGTGCCAGCAGCCCCGGGACTAGCGGACTCACAGATACGCAGTATTTT
CASSPGTSGLTDTQYF
>TRBV2|-|TRBJ2-3|many
TGTGCCAGCAACCAGGCCGGACTTAGCGTAGATACGCAGTATTTT
CASNQAGLSVDTQYF
>TRBV29-1|TRBD2|TRBJ2-3|-
TGCAGCGTTGAAGCGTGGGGAACTAGCGGGAGAGATTTTAGCACAGATACGCAGTATTTT
CSVEAWGTSGRDFSTDTQYF
>TRBV7-3|-|TRBJ2-3|many
TGTGCCAGCAGCCCCAACCCGTCGAATACGCAGTATTTT
CASSPNPSNTQYF
>TRBV7-3|-|TRBJ2-3|many
TGTGCCAGCAGCACGACAGGGACTAGCACAGATACGCAGTATTTT
CASSTTGTSTDTQYF
>TRBV6-1|-|TRBJ1-5|few
TGTGCCAGCAGGGAGGGCGGCCAGCCCCAGCATTTT
CASREGGQPQHF
>TRBV3-1|-|TRBJ1-2|many
TGTGCCAGCAGCCAAGGAGTCCTCAACTATGGCTACACCTTC
CASSQGVLNYGYTF
>TRBV11-1|-|TRBJ2-1|many
TGTGCCAGCAGCTTAGCCAGCGGGCAGTACAATGAGCAGTTCTTC
CASSLASGQYNEQFF
>TRBV11-2|-|TRBJ2-2|-
TGTGCCAGCAGCTGGACGGCGAACACCGGGGAGCTGTTTTTT
CASSWTANTGELFF
>TRBV27|TRBD2|TRBJ2-2|-
TGTGCCAGCAGGGAGAGGGAGGGCCCTAGCGGGGAGCTGTTTTTT
CASREREGPSGELFF
>TRBV19|TRBD1|TRBJ2-4|few
TGTGCCAGTAGCCCAGACAGGGGCTCAATGTACATTCAGTACTTC
CASSPDRGSMYIQYF
>TRBV28|-|TRBJ2-7|many
TGTGCCAGCAGGACAGGAAATCTCTACGAGCAGTACTTC
CASRTGNLYEQYF
>TRBV2|-|TRBJ1-2|many
TGTGCCAGCAGTGAAGATATGACAGCTAACTATGGCTACACCTTC
CASSEDMTANYGYTF
>TRBV7-3|-|TRBJ2-7|-
TGTGCCAGCAGCTTACTGGGTTCTCGGGCCTACGAGCAGTACTTC
CASSLLGSRAYEQYF
>TRBV15|TRBD1|TRBJ1-4|-
TGTGCCACCAGCGACAGGGGATTCACTAATGAAAAACTGTTTTTT
CATSDRGFTNEKLFF
>TRBV6-1|TRBD1|TRBJ1-5|-
TGTGCCAGCAGCCGAGGGACAGGGAAAAATCAGCCCCAGCATTTT
CASSRGTGKNQPQHF
>TRBV27|TRBD2|TRBJ2-1|many
TGTGCCAGCAGTTTAGACCTAGCGGGACACAATGAGCAGTTCTTC
CASSLDLAGHNEQFF
>TRBV29-1|TRBD2|TRBJ2-3|few
TGCAGCGTCCTAGCGGTGGGCACAGATACGCAGTATTTT
CSVLAVGTDTQYF
>TRBV27|-|TRBJ2-5|-
TGTGCCAGCAGTTTATCAGGGTACGGAGAGACCCAGTACTTC
CASSLSGYGETQYF
>TRBV7-3|-|TRBJ2-3|many
TGTGCCAGCAGCTTAATGCATAGCACAGATACGCAGTATTTT
CASSLMHSTDTQYF
>TRBV4-1|TRBD1|TRBJ2-1|-
TGCGCCAGCAGCCTCAAACGGGAGCGGGGACAGGGTTACAATGAGCAGTTCTTC
CASSLKRERGQGYNEQFF
>TRBV2|-|TRBJ2-5|many
TGTGCCAGCAGTGAAGCCCGGGGCGCGGGGACCCAGTACTTC
CASSEARGAGTQYF
>TRBV15|-|TRBJ1-4|few
TGTGCCACCAGCAGAGATCCGGCAGGGTCTAATGAAAAACTGTTTTTT
CATSRDPAGSNEKLFF
>TRBV28|-|TRBJ2-1|many
TGTGCCAGCAGTTTCCCGACAGCTGGACTATCCTACAATGAGCAGTTCTTC
CASSFPTAGLSYNEQFF
>TRBV20-1|-|TRBJ2-3|many
TGCAGTGCTAGAGATGGAAGCAAGGGGGGCGATACGCAGTATTTT
CSARDGSKGGDTQYF
>TRBV28|TRBD2|TRBJ2-5|many
TGTGCCAGCAGTCAAATAGGGGGACTAGCGGCTCGGGAGACCCAGTACTTC
CASSQIGGLAARETQYF
>TRBV25-1|TRBD1|TRBJ2-5|once
TGTGCCAGCGCAGGGGGCGGAGAGACCCAGTACTTC
CASAGGGETQYF
>TRBV13|-|TRBJ2-7|many
TGTGCCAGCAGCCCCCGGGACACCCAATACGAGCAGTACTTC
CASSPRDTQYEQYF
>TRBV18|-|TRBJ1-1|many
TGTGCCAGCTCACGGATGACCGGGACCGTTGGCCCTGAAGCTTTCTTT
CASSRMTGTVGPEAFF
>TRBV24-1|TRBD2|TRBJ2-5|few
TGTGCCACCAGTGACCGTGGGACTAGCGGGTCTCTTGGGCAAGAGACCCAGTACTTC
CATSDRGTSGSLGQETQYF
>TRBV9|-|TRBJ2-3|-
TGTGCCAGCAGCGACCTGGGACACCCCAGCACAGATACGCAGTATTTT
CASSDLGHPSTDTQYF
>TRBV10-2|-|TRBJ2-7|-
TGCGCCAGCAGTGAGCCCCTGGGTGGCGAAGCGTACTTC
CASSEPLGGEAYF
>TRBV7-9|-|TRBJ2-5|many
TGTGCCAGCAGCTGGGACGGAATCCAAGAGACCCAGTACTTC
CASSWDGIQETQYF
>TRBV4-1|TRBD2|TRBJ2-5|once
TGCGCCAGCAGCCAGGACCGGACTAGCGGGCGGGGGACCCAGTACTTC
CASSQDRTSGRGTQYF
>TRBV5-1|-|TRBJ2-1|many
TGCGCCAGCAGCCCGACTCCCTCCTACAATGAGCAGTTCTTC
CASSPTPSYNEQFF
>TRBV28|TRBD1|TRBJ2-3|many
TGTGCCAGCAGTTTACGAACCCTGAGGGGGACAGGGGACCCTCAGGATACGCAGTATTTT
CASSLRTLRGTGDPQDTQYF
>TRBV28|-|TRBJ1-1|many
TGTGCCAGCAGCACGACAGCTAACACTGAAGCTTTCTTT
CASSTTANTEAFF
>TRBV10-3|TRBD2|TRBJ2-3|-
TGTGCCATCAGTGACCGGGGGACTAGCGGGAATACAGATACGCAGTATTTT
CAISDRGTSGNTDTQYF